This T cell receptor beta chain was obtained from a study of shared clonotypes between healthy human individuals. As defined, naive CD8 cells were CD45RO-negative and positively selected for CCR7, with terminally differentiated effector memory CD45RA+ cells excluded. This clone was detected a few times. Its antigen is as yet unknown. The sample contains more than one DNA sequence encoding this CDR3. Germline values: CDR1 SEHNR, CDR2 FQNEAQ (reference sequence). V lost 3 bases to trimming and J lost 6 bases, with 9 bases between them. The CDR3 covers 12 residues. The table came from immunoSEQ multiplex PCR; TCRdb's copy has only in-frame clones and leaves some out. The table lists about 2.2 million clones, approximately 92% of them singletons, with around 1.7% in the top ten. Study-wide points: A reduction in generation probabilities was seen for non-shared clonotypes relative to those shared by all four donors. Some naive CD4 clonotypes, around 4.9%, turned up in common across several donors. An expected dependence of interdonor clonotype sharing on sequencing depth was noted.

Sample: naive CD8+ T cells from PBMCs. The V call is TRBV7-9, the J call TRBJ2-7; TRBD2 is a possible D gene (6 bases). The origin of this receptor is a man between 18 and 29 years old in good health. Some clones in this sample may be carry-over from other donors' samples. CDR3 sequence reads: CASSFGGAEQYF. CDR3 coding DNA: TGTGCCAGCAGCTTCGGCGGGGCCGAGCAGTACTTC.